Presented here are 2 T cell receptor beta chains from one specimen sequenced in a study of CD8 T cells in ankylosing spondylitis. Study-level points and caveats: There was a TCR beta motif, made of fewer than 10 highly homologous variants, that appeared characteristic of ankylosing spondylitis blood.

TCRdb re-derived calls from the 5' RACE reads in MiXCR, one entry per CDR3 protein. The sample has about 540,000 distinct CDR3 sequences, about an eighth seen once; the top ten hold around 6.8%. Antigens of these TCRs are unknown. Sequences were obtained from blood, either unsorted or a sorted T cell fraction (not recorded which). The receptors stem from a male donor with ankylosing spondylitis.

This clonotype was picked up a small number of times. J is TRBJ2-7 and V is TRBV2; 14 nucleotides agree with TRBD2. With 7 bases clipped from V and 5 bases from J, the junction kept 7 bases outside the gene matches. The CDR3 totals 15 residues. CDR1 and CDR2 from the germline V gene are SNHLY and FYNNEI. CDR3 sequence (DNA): TGTGCCAGCAAGGAGACTAGCGGGAGGGCTAACGAGCAGTACGTC. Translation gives CASKETSGRANEQYV.

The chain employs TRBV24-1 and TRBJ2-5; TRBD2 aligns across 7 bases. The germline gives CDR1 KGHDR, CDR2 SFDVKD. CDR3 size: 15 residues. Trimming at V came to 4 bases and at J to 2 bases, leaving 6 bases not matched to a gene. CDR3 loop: CATSDPTSWQETQYF. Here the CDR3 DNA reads TGTGCCACCAGTGACCCGACTAGCTGGCAAGAGACCCAGTACTTC.